This T cell receptor (beta chain) was retrieved from a study of long-term antiretroviral therapy in people with HIV. Trimming removed 5 bases from V and 9 bases from J; junction bases left unmatched: 11. The CDR3 loop spans 14 amino acids. The germline V gene encodes CDR1 SGHRS and CDR2 YFSETQ. This clone showed up just once. At survey level, the immunoSEQ assay was run in its v3.0 version. Method: immunoSEQ multiplex PCR; TCRdb's copy keeps in-frame clones and lacks some. The data contain 20,000 to 25,000 clones, about 86% of them seen just once; the ten biggest clones take up roughly 4.5%. The content of samples before DNA extraction was roughly 0.9-11 million cryopreserved PBMC.

This TCR was sampled from a man in his 60s with HIV. The sequenced sample was unsorted PBMCs, obtained 1.3 years after starting antiretroviral therapy. The chain carries TRBV5-1 and TRBJ1-3; 7 nucleotides agree with TRBD1. The CDR3 DNA sequence: TGCGCCAGCAGTACAGGACAGGTCCTGTCCACCATATATTTT. Translating gives CASSTGQVLSTIYF.